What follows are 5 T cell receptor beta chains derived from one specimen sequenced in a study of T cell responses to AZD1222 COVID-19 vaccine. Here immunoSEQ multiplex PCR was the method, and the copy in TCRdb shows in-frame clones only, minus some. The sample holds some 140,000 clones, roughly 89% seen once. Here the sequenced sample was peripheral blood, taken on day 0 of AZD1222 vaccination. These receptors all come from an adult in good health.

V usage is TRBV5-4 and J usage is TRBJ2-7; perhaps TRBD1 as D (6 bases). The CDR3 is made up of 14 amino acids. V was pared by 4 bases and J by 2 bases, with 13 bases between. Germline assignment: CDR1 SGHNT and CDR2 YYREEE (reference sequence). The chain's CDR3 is CASSAGTRPYEQYF. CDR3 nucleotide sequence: TGTGCCAGCAGCGCCGGGACACGGCCCTACGAGCAGTACTTC.

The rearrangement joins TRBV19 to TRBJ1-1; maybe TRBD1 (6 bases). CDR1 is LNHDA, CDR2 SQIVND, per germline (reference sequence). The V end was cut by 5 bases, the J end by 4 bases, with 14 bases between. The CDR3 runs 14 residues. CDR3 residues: CASSRRQVGTEAFF. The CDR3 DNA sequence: TGTGCCAGTAGTCGGAGACAGGTGGGCACTGAAGCTTTCTTT.

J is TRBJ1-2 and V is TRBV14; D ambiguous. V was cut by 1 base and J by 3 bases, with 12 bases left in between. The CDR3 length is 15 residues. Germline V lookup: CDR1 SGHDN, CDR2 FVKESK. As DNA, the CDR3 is TGTGCCAGCAGCCAAGCCCAGAGGGTCCACTATGGCTACACCTTC. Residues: CASSQAQRVHYGYTF.

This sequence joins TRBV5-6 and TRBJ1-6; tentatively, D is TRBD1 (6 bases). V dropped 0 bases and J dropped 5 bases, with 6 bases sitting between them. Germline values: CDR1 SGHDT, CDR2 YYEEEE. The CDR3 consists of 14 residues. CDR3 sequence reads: CASSLGDNNSPLHF. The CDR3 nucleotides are TGTGCCAGCAGCTTGGGGGACAATAATTCACCCCTCCACTTT.

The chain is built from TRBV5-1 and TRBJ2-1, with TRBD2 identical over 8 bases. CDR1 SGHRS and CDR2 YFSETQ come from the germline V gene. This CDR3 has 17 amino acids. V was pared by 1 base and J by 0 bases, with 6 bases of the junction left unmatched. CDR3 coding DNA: TGCGCCAGCAGCTTGCCCCTAAGCGGGAGCTCCTACAATGAGCAGTTCTTC. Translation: CASSLPLSGSSYNEQFF.